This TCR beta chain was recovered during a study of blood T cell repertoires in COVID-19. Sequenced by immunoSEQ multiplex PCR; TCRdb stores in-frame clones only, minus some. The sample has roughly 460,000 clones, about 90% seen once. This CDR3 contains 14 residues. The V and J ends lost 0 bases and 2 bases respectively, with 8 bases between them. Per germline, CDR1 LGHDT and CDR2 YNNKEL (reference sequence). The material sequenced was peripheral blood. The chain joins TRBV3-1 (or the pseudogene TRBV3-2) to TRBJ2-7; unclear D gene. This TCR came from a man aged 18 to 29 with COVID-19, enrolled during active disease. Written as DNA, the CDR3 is TGTGCCAGCAGCCAAGATGGGCCAGCCTACGAGCAGTACTTC. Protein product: CASSQDGPAYEQYF.